Described below is a single T cell receptor (beta chain) sequence and its context. Its cognate antigen is unknown. The data were taken from a study of OX40 agonist ivuxolimab in advanced cancers. Germline loops: CDR1 ENHRY, CDR2 SYGVKD. This CDR3 is 15 amino acids long. Unmatched junction bases numbered 5, after V lost 6 bases and J lost 1 base. Study-level points and caveats: The antigen specificity of the peripheral T cells (those that were expanded) was not determined.

Blood sampling was done at baseline, cycle 4 day 1, and cycle 7 day 1. Libraries were prepared by immunoSEQ multiplex PCR; TCRdb keeps only in-frame clonotypes and omits some of them. This sample yields 50,000 to 85,000 clones, of which 75% to 90% are seen a single time; 2% to 2.5% belongs to the top ten. V usage is TRBV10-3 and J usage is TRBJ1-1, with 10 positions matching TRBD1. This TCR was sampled from an adult with an advanced solid tumor such as melanoma, head and neck, liver or kidney cancer. The sample consisted of CD4+ or CD8+ T cells sorted from blood, taken in a trial of the OX40 agonist ivuxolimab. CDR3 bases: TGTGCCATCAGGGGGGGACAGGGGACGAACACTGAAGCTTTCTTT. It is translated as CAIRGGQGTNTEAFF.